One and the same sample provided the 14 T cell receptor beta chains below, sequenced in a study of shared clonotypes between healthy human individuals. Data came from immunoSEQ multiplex PCR; TCRdb stores just in-frame clones and leaves some out. The sample contains around 2,000,000 clones, 90% to 95% of which appear only once. Cells designated naive CD8 were CD45RO-negative and were positively selected for CCR7, with terminally differentiated effector memory CD45RA+ cells excluded. The sample was naive CD8+ T cells from PBMCs. Every receptor here comes from a man between 18 and 29 years old in good health. Some clones in this sample may be carry-over from other donors' samples.

The chain carries TRBV15 and TRBJ2-7, with TRBD1 matching over 7 bases. Germline V gives CDR1 LNHNV, CDR2 YYDKDF (reference sequence). This CDR3 contains 13 residues. The J segment lost 5 bases and the V segment lost 5 bases, leaving 6 bases of the junction unmatched. The CDR3 sequence: CATSHRDSHEQYF. The CDR3 DNA reads as TGTGCCACCAGCCACCGGGACAGCCACGAGCAGTACTTC.

V and J are TRBV27 and TRBJ2-7, with a possible D match to TRBD1 (6 bases). Looked up from germline, CDR1 is MNHEY and CDR2 is SMNVEV (reference sequence). CDR3 length: 13 amino acids. Deletions cut 6 bases from V and 2 bases from J, with 11 bases between. CDR3 sequence: CASSHRDTYEQYF. As DNA, the CDR3 is TGTGCCAGCAGCCACAGGGACACCTACGAGCAGTACTTC.

This chain connects TRBV9 to TRBJ2-3, with a tentative D call TRBD2 (6 bases). The CDR3 loop spans 12 amino acids. Germline CDR1 reads SGDLS; CDR2 reads YYNGEE. Trimming left V 3 bases short and J 14 bases short, with 16 bases between. The CDR3 sequence is CASSGPGLGLYF. The CDR3 bases are TGTGCCAGCAGCGGCCCGGGACTCGGTTTGTATTTT.

The gene calls are TRBV11-3 and TRBJ2-3, with a weak D call TRBD1 (6 bases). The CDR3 runs to 14 residues. V gave up 4 bases and J gave up 1 base, with 9 bases separating them. Germline lookup yields CDR1 SGHNT and CDR2 YENEEA. CDR3 DNA: TGTGCCAGCAGCTCAGGGGTACGCACAGATACGCAGTATTTT. It yields the protein CASSSGVRTDTQYF.

This clone was seen more than once but under ten times. The CDR3 loop is CASSVGQQKLFF. For the CDR3, the DNA is TGTGCCAGCAGCGTGGGACAGCAAAAACTGTTTTTT. The chain carries TRBV7-9 and TRBJ1-4, with 7 bases matching TRBD1. The CDR3 totals 12 residues. V shed 5 bases and J 9 bases; nucleotides not matched to a gene: 3. Germline V gives CDR1 SEHNR, CDR2 FQNEAQ (reference sequence).

CDR3: CASSELGQTSTDTQYF. In DNA form, the CDR3 reads TGTGCCAGCAGTGAACTTGGGCAGACAAGCACAGATACGCAGTATTTT. The chain combines TRBV6-1 with TRBJ2-3; D is uncertain. V was pared by 2 bases and J by 0 bases, with 12 bases between. Germline V gene sequence: CDR1 MNHNS, CDR2 SASEGT. The CDR3 totals 16 residues.

J is TRBJ2-3 and V is TRBV9, with D possibly called TRBD1 or TRBD2 (6 bases each). Trimming removed 1 base at V and 0 bases at J, with 12 bases between. There are 16 residues in the CDR3. CDR1 and CDR2 from the germline V gene are SGDLS and YYNGEE. The CDR3 DNA reads TGTGCCAGCAGCGTAAAGGGGGGAAGGAGCACAGATACGCAGTATTTT. It yields the protein CASSVKGGRSTDTQYF.

As concerns this clone: One junction end disagrees with the germline gene, perhaps due to a read error. The identical CDR3 is also encoded by other nucleotide sequences in the sample. The chain links TRBV20-1 to TRBJ2-7, with D hard to call. CDR3 length: 10 residues. CDR1 and CDR2 from the germline V gene are DFQATT and SNEGSKA (reference sequence). Here the CDR3 reads CSASSYEQYF. Here the CDR3 DNA reads TGCAGCGCTAGCTCCTACGAGCAGTACTTC.

The genes are TRBV5-6 and TRBJ2-5, with D unclear. The CDR3 length is 14 residues. V was cut by 0 bases and J by 5 bases, with 11 bases left in between. Germline values: CDR1 SGHDT, CDR2 YYEEEE. As DNA, the CDR3 is TGTGCCAGCAGCTTGGCAGGAGTTGGGGAGACCCAGTACTTC. Its protein product is CASSLAGVGETQYF.

Written as DNA, the CDR3 is TGCGCCAGCAGTCAACCCCTTGTTTCTAGCGGGAGTGGCGGCACAGATACGCAGTATTTT. Amino acids: CASSQPLVSSGSGGTDTQYF. The chain has TRBV10-1 and TRBJ2-3; TRBD2 matches at 10 bases. CDR3 length: 20 amino acids. The J segment lost 1 base and the V segment lost 5 bases, leaving 18 bases of the junction unmatched. Germline V gene data show CDR1 as WNHNN and CDR2 as SYGVQD (reference sequence).

The genes are TRBV7-8 and TRBJ2-3; D not resolved. V was pared by 5 bases and J by 4 bases, with 10 bases between. Germline V gene data show CDR1 as SGHVS and CDR2 as FQNEAQ. The CDR3 is made up of 13 amino acids. Written as DNA, the CDR3 is TGTGCCAGCAGCCTACCGTTTTCAGATACGCAGTATTTT. Translating gives CASSLPFSDTQYF.

V and J are TRBV6-1 and TRBJ1-2; perhaps TRBD1 as D (5 bases). Germline V gene lookup returns CDR1 MNHNS and CDR2 SASEGT. V was cut by 2 bases and J by 8 bases, with 18 bases left in between. The CDR3 is 15 residues long. The CDR3 DNA reads TGTGCCAGCAGTGAACCAGGGAAACTATCGATAGGCTACACCTTC. Its translation is CASSEPGKLSIGYTF.

V gene TRBV5-8 combines with J gene TRBJ1-5, with 9 bases aligning to TRBD1. This CDR3 region has 15 residues. Unmatched junction bases numbered 8, after V lost 4 bases and J lost 6 bases. CDR1 is SGHTS, CDR2 YDEGEE, per germline. CDR3 sequence: CASSLGTGWAQPQHF. Written as DNA, the CDR3 is TGTGCCAGCAGCCTAGGGACAGGGTGGGCTCAGCCCCAGCATTTT.

V usage is TRBV9 and J usage is TRBJ2-3, with 8 nucleotides matching TRBD2. Germline CDR1 is SGDLS and CDR2 is YYNGEE. The ends lost 1 base at V and 3 bases at J; junction bases unmatched: 4. The CDR3 length is 15 residues. Written as DNA, the CDR3 is TGTGCCAGCAGCGTAATCAGCGGGGGTACAGATACGCAGTATTTT. The encoded protein is CASSVISGGTDTQYF.